The table lists the clone carrying this TCR beta chain with many counts. Its specificity is not known. This sample was included in a study of T cells in Graves' hyperthyroidism and ophthalmopathy. Regions amplified from RNA transcripts were the TCR beta CDR3 regions. The TCR CDR3 first-round RT-PCR relied on the HTBI primer set. TCRdb itself ran the multiplex PCR reads through MiXCR, one entry per CDR3 protein. The sample records fewer than 600,000 distinct CDR3 sequences, 12% to 15% being singletons. The study's findings and limits: Also found in blood were most expanded thyroid clonotypes above 0.001. Ophthalmopathy could be told apart from stable hyperthyroidism with a 13 V-J model.

The receptor comes from a woman aged 40 to 50 with Graves' hyperthyroidism. The sample comprised blood.

The CDR3 here is CASSLVGGMWSPLHF. The CDR3 nucleotides are TGTGCCAGCAGCTTAGTGGGGGGGATGTGGTCACCCCTCCACTTT. This rearrangement joins TRBV11-2 to TRBJ1-6; perhaps TRBD1 as D (5 bases). V was pared by 1 base and J by 10 bases, with 14 bases between. CDR3 length: 15 amino acids. Germline V gene data show CDR1 as SGHAT and CDR2 as FQNNGV. Using reference TRBV11-2 and TRBJ1-6 for the parts outside the CDR3, the full variable domain is EAGVAQSPRYKIIEKRQSVAFWCNPISGHATLYWYQQILGQGPKLLIQFQNNGVVDDSQLPKDRFSAERLKGVDSTLKIQPAKLEDSAVYLCASSLVGGMWSPLHFGNGTRLTVT.